A single sample gave rise to the 13 T cell receptor beta chains below, sequenced in a study of cytotoxic CD8 clonotypes in ibrutinib-treated CLL. Data came from immunoSEQ multiplex PCR; TCRdb stores just in-frame clones and leaves some out. The data hold about 270,000 clones, with less than 85% observed a single time. The source material was PBMCs, sampled at disease progression, from a patient treated with ibrutinib. These receptors came from a human donor with chronic lymphocytic leukemia.

The chain recombines TRBV29-1 with TRBJ2-1, with D possibly TRBD1 on 6 matching bases. Germline CDR1 reads SQVTM; CDR2 reads ANQGSEA. The CDR3 extends over 11 amino acids. Trimming left V 7 bases short and J 6 bases short, with 10 bases between. The CDR3 bases are TGCAGCGCCACAGGGACCAATGAGCAGTTCTTC. This translates into CSATGTNEQFF.

The chain has TRBV10-3 and TRBJ2-3; 11 nucleotides agree with TRBD2. The V segment lost 6 bases and the J segment 4 bases; nucleotides outside the gene matches: 9. This CDR3 contains 16 residues. Germline assignment: CDR1 ENHRY and CDR2 SYGVKD. The CDR3 here is CAIRGTSGGVSDTQYF. The CDR3 bases are TGTGCCATCAGGGGCACTAGCGGGGGAGTTTCAGATACGCAGTATTTT.

This clone was found a few times. The gene calls are TRBV4-3 and TRBJ2-2; D is unclear. CDR1 is LGHNA, CDR2 YSLEER, per germline. V was trimmed by 2 bases and J by 0 bases, leaving 10 bases between them. CDR3 length: 16 residues. The CDR3 DNA follows: TGCGCCAGCAGCCAAATGCCAGTAGCGAACACCGGGGAGCTGTTTTTT. Its translation is CASSQMPVANTGELFF.

The V and J genes are TRBV11-2 and TRBJ2-7; D possibly uses TRBD1 or TRBD2 (6 bases each). CDR1 SGHAT and CDR2 FQNNGV come from the germline V gene. Trimming removed 3 bases from V and 5 bases from J, with 8 bases in between. The CDR3 contains 12 residues. The CDR3 DNA reads as TGTGCCAGCAGCTTTGGGGGGCACGAGCAGTACTTC. It translates to CASSFGGHEQYF.

The chain combines TRBV9 with TRBJ2-7, with 9 nucleotides matching TRBD1. Germline lookup yields CDR1 SGDLS and CDR2 YYNGEE. The CDR3 is 15 amino acids. V lost 3 bases and J lost 1; bases outside the gene matches: 5. For the CDR3, the DNA is TGTGCCAGCAGCGCAGGACAGGGGTTTTCCTACGAGCAGTACTTC. Protein product: CASSAGQGFSYEQYF.

J is TRBJ2-3 and V is TRBV9, with 7 bases aligning to TRBD1. The J segment lost 1 base and the V segment lost 3 bases, leaving 8 bases of the junction unmatched. Germline V lookup: CDR1 SGDLS, CDR2 YYNGEE. The CDR3 covers 16 residues. CDR3 residues: CASSARQGSGTDTQYF. The CDR3 DNA is TGTGCCAGCAGCGCACGACAGGGATCGGGCACAGATACGCAGTATTTT. Drawing the rest from reference TRBV9 and TRBJ2-3, the complete variable domain is DSGVTQTPKHLITATGQRVTLRCSPRSGDLSVYWYQQSLDQGLQFLIQYYNGEERAKGNILERFSAQQFPDLHSELNLSSLELGDSALYFCASSARQGSGTDTQYFGPGTRLTVL.

The chain uses TRBV5-6 and TRBJ2-3; the match to TRBD2 covers 7 bases. V gave up 0 bases and J gave up 5 bases; unmatched junction bases: 6. Germline V gene sequence: CDR1 SGHDT, CDR2 YYEEEE. This CDR3 has 15 residues. CDR3 DNA sequence: TGTGCCAGCAGCTTGGGGGCTAGCGGCCTAGATACGCAGTATTTT. Its translation: CASSLGASGLDTQYF. Full variable domain (rest looked up from reference TRBV5-6 and TRBJ2-3): DAGVTQSPTHLIKTRGQQVTLRCSPKSGHDTVSWYQQALGQGPQFIFQYYEEEERQRGNFPDRFSGHQFPNYSSELNVNALLLGDSALYLCASSLGASGLDTQYFGPGTRLTVL.

The rearrangement uses TRBV5-1 and TRBJ1-5; D is uncertain. The length of the CDR3 is 13 residues. Trimming removed 2 bases from V and 7 bases from J, with 10 bases in between. Germline V gene lookup returns CDR1 SGHRS and CDR2 YFSETQ. The CDR3 is CASSFGVEQPQHF. CDR3 DNA: TGCGCCAGCAGCTTCGGCGTCGAACAGCCCCAGCATTTT.

The J gene is TRBJ1-2, the V gene TRBV19; no clear D. V lost 6 bases to trimming and J lost 2 bases, with 7 bases between them. CDR3 length: 12 amino acids. From germline, CDR1 is LNHDA and CDR2 SQIVND (reference sequence). Written as DNA, the CDR3 is TGTGCCAGTAGGGCGGGAAACTATGGCTACACCTTC. Translated: CASRAGNYGYTF.

This clone has only one observation. The genes are TRBV18 and TRBJ2-6, with D tentatively TRBD1 (6 bases). Germline CDR1 is KGHSH and CDR2 is LQKENI. The germline V and J ends were trimmed by 6 bases and 0 bases, with 9 bases remaining between them. The CDR3 extends over 15 amino acids. CDR3 loop: CASSLGGSGANVLTF. The DNA for the CDR3 is TGTGCCAGCTCCCTAGGGGGCTCTGGGGCCAACGTCCTGACTTTC.

This clone occurred a few times. CDR3 amino acids: CASRPGRTFYEQYF. CDR3 in DNA: TGTGCCAGCAGGCCGGGACGCACGTTCTACGAGCAGTACTTC. The chain links TRBV28 to TRBJ2-7; D tentatively reads TRBD1 or TRBD2 (5 bases each). This CDR3 is 14 amino acids long. Germline V gives CDR1 MDHEN, CDR2 SYDVKM. V was cut by 6 bases and J by 3 bases, with 15 bases left in between. Full variable domain (missing parts from reference TRBV28 and TRBJ2-7): DVKVTQSSRYLVKRTGEKVFLECVQDMDHENMFWYRQDPGLGLRLIYFSYDVKMKEKGDIPEGYSVSREKKERFSLILESASTNQTSMYLCASRPGRTFYEQYFGPGTRLTVT.

This clone was seen just once. This chain connects TRBV6-5 to TRBJ2-7; 15 positions match TRBD2. Germline trimming cut 6 bases from V and 5 bases from J; bases unmatched to any gene: 5. Per germline, CDR1 MNHEY and CDR2 SVGAGI. The CDR3 totals 15 residues. The CDR3 nucleotides read TGTGCCAGCAGAAGGACTAGCGGGGGGGTAGACGAGCAGTACTTC. Protein sequence: CASRRTSGGVDEQYF.

J is TRBJ1-5 and V is TRBV7-2; D uncertain. The germline V gene has CDR1 SGHTA and CDR2 FQGNSA. The CDR3 is 12 residues long. Trimming cost V 1 base and J 3 bases, with 1 base left between them. CDR3 in DNA: TGTGCCAGCAGCTTAGACAATCAGCCCCAGCATTTT. Its protein is CASSLDNQPQHF.